The T cell receptor beta chain under discussion was sequenced for a study of T-cell reconstitution after alpha-beta-depleted transplantation in children. Unmatched junction bases numbered 8, after V lost 4 bases and J lost 4 bases. CDR3 length: 14 amino acids. Germline CDR1 and CDR2: DFQATT and SNEGSKA (reference sequence). For TCRbeta, the library was prepared with unique molecular identifiers. MiXCR, applied by TCRdb to the PCR reads, yields one record per CDR3 protein. The sample comprises a few hundred thousand distinct CDR3 sequences, about a tenth of which are singletons, and about 5% rests with the top ten.

The source material was PBMCs from the stem cell graft donor, sampled from the stem cell graft. This clonotype was sampled from a human donor who donated a stem cell graft to a child with acute myeloid leukemia. This chain links TRBV20-1 with TRBJ2-5; 8 positions agree with TRBD2. The CDR3 spells CSAKVAGLLETQYF. The CDR3, as DNA: TGCAGTGCTAAAGTAGCGGGGCTACTAGAGACCCAGTACTTC.